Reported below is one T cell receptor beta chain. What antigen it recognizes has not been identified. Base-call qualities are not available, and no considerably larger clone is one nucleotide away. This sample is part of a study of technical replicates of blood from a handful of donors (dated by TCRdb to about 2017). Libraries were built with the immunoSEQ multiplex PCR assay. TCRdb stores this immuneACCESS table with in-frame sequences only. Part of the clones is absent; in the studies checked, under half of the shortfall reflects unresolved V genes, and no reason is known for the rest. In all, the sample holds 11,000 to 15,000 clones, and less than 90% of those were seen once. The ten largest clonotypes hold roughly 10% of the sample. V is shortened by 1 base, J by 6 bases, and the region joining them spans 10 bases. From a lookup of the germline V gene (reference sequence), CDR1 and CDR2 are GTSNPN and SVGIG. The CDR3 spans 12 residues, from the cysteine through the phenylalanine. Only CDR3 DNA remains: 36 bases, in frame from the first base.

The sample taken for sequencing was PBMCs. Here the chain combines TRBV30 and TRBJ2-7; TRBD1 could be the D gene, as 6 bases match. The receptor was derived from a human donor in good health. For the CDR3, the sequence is CAWSAGTTEQYF. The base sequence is TGTGCCTGGAGTGCGGGGACAACCGAGCAGTACTTC.